This T cell receptor (beta chain) comes out of a study of identical twins. The study, taken as a whole, reports: When twins shared out-of-frame alpha sequences, those sequences had excess low generation probability. In cord blood, abundant beta clonotypes had fewer insertions; memory showed no trend.

Healthy Caucasian individuals made up all the donors. Unique molecular identifiers were present on the cDNA, and a universal primer site came from template switching. TCRdb redid the calling of the 5' RACE reads with MiXCR, one entry per CDR3 protein. The data hold roughly 250,000 distinct CDR3 sequences, with about 14% observed a single time. This clonotype showed up just a few times. What it binds is not known. Germline loops: CDR1 LNHDA, CDR2 SQIVND (reference sequence). The CDR3 is 16 residues long. V lost 9 bases, J lost 3 bases, and 20 bases lay in between. V and J are TRBV19 and TRBJ2-2, with D possibly TRBD2 on 6 matching bases. The specimen was memory (CD45RO+) T cells sorted from blood. The sequence came from a woman under 30 in good health. CDR3 residues: CASRSEAGGDTGELFF. CDR3 DNA sequence: TGTGCCAGCCGCTCCGAGGCCGGGGGTGACACCGGGGAGCTGTTTTTT.